The rows below give T cell receptor beta chains drawn from one sample of a study of early T cells in non-severe SARS-CoV-2 infection. One entry per CDR3 protein results from TCRdb running MiXCR on the 5' RACE reads. This repertoire shows approximately 58,000 distinct CDR3 sequences, 12% found once; its top ten account for roughly 2.5%. Sequencing used whole blood, obtained at baseline. The receptor source for this set is an adult who was a healthcare worker with PCR-confirmed SARS-CoV-2 infection or an uninfected control (not recorded which). The CDR3 runs from the conserved cysteine through the conserved F or W. The order of the fields is J gene, D gene, V gene, clone size, CDR3 protein, CDR3 DNA. D genes are given only for firm matches. The size entry is marked missing in some rows and otherwise reads once, few, many or a size class.

>TRBJ2-7|NA|TRBV19|few
CASSSREPYEQYF
TGTGCCAGTAGTAGCCGGGAGCCCTACGAGCAGTACTTC
>TRBJ2-7|NA|TRBV4-3|many
CASSQDFFDPRSDSYEQYF
TGCGCCAGCAGCCAAGATTTTTTCGATCCCAGGTCCGACTCCTACGAGCAGTACTTC
>TRBJ2-7|NA|TRBV20-1|medium-sized
CSARDDALLTYEQYF
TGCAGTGCTAGAGATGACGCCTTACTAACCTACGAGCAGTACTTC
>TRBJ2-2|NA|TRBV7-6|few
CASSLDMGLGTGELFF
TGTGCCAGCAGCTTAGATATGGGGCTGGGCACCGGGGAGCTGTTTTTT
>TRBJ2-2|NA|TRBV6-6|NA
CASSYRINPDTGELFF
TGTGCCAGCAGTTACCGTATTAACCCCGACACCGGGGAGCTGTTTTTT
>TRBJ2-7|NA|TRBV9|NA
CASSVDSSSSYEQYF
TGTGCCAGCAGCGTAGACTCTTCTAGTTCCTACGAGCAGTACTTC
>TRBJ2-1|NA|TRBV11-2|medium-sized
CASSLGYEQFF
TGTGCCAGCAGCTTAGGGTATGAGCAGTTCTTC
>TRBJ2-5|NA|TRBV6-4|NA
CASSDSAGQETQYF
TGTGCCAGCAGTGACTCAGCGGGCCAAGAGACCCAGTACTTC
>TRBJ2-7|TRBD1|TRBV7-9|few
CASSLVGQGAHEQYF
TGTGCCAGCAGCTTAGTGGGACAGGGGGCCCACGAGCAGTACTTC
>TRBJ2-5|NA|TRBV9|few
CASSVGLAAMGETQYF
TGTGCCAGCAGCGTAGGGTTAGCGGCGATGGGGGAGACCCAGTACTTC
>TRBJ1-1|NA|TRBV5-1|many
CASSLEGGTEAFF
TGCGCCAGCAGCTTGGAGGGAGGGACTGAAGCTTTCTTT
>TRBJ2-2|TRBD2|TRBV24-1|NA
CATRTSGSEGELFF
TGTGCCACGCGGACTAGCGGGAGTGAGGGGGAGCTGTTTTTT
>TRBJ1-5|TRBD1|TRBV27|few
CASSLKGTGIQPQHF
TGTGCCAGCAGTTTAAAAGGGACAGGGATTCAGCCCCAGCATTTT
>TRBJ2-5|NA|TRBV7-2|NA
CASSLELQETQYF
TGTGCCAGCAGCTTAGAGCTTCAAGAGACCCAGTACTTC
>TRBJ1-2|TRBD1|TRBV5-4|NA
CASSQPGQVYGYTF
TGTGCCAGCAGCCAGCCGGGACAGGTCTATGGCTACACCTTC
>TRBJ2-5|NA|TRBV28|few
CASSLGGALKETQYF
TGTGCCAGCAGTTTAGGGGGGGCCTTAAAAGAGACCCAGTACTTC
>TRBJ2-7|NA|TRBV7-9|few
CASSLEAGANEQYF
TGTGCCAGCAGCTTAGAAGCAGGGGCCAACGAGCAGTACTTC
>TRBJ2-6|NA|TRBV10-3|many
CAIMVGAPSGANVLTF
TGTGCCATCATGGTAGGGGCCCCCTCTGGGGCCAACGTCCTGACTTTC
>TRBJ1-4|NA|TRBV6-5|few
CASSYLTNEKLFF
TGTGCCAGCAGTTACTTAACTAATGAAAAACTGTTTTTT
>TRBJ1-1|NA|TRBV6-2/TRBV6-3|few
CASSSTPVNTEAFF
TGTGCCAGCAGTTCCACGCCGGTGAACACTGAAGCTTTCTTT
>TRBJ2-3|TRBD2|TRBV5-1|NA
CASSYGLAVMSTDTQYF
TGCGCCAGCAGCTACGGACTAGCGGTTATGAGCACAGATACGCAGTATTTT
>TRBJ2-7|NA|TRBV4-3|NA
CASSSTMPTYEQYF
TGCGCCAGCAGTTCGACAATGCCGACCTACGAGCAGTACTTC
>TRBJ1-2|NA|TRBV27|few
CASSGVEGYGYTF
TGTGCCAGCAGTGGGGTTGAGGGCTATGGCTACACCTTC
>TRBJ2-2|TRBD2|TRBV4-3|NA
CASSQYPRLAGGPNTGELFF
TGCGCCAGCAGCCAATATCCGAGACTAGCGGGAGGGCCGAACACCGGGGAGCTGTTTTTT
>TRBJ1-2|TRBD1|TRBV7-9|NA
CASSPRTGADGYTF
TGTGCCAGCAGCCCAAGGACAGGGGCGGATGGCTACACCTTC
>TRBJ1-2|NA|TRBV11-2|NA
CASSSSQLDYGYTF
TGTGCCAGCAGTTCCAGCCAGCTAGACTATGGCTACACCTTC
>TRBJ2-2|TRBD2|TRBV5-4|many
CASSRIAGANTGELFF
TGTGCCAGCAGCCGTATAGCGGGAGCGAACACCGGGGAGCTGTTTTTT
>TRBJ2-3|TRBD2|TRBV4-1|medium-sized
CASSQGEAGVDPDTQYF
TGCGCCAGCAGCCAAGGGGAAGCGGGAGTCGATCCAGATACGCAGTATTTT
>TRBJ2-1|NA|TRBV19|few
CASSIQSSYNEQFF
TGTGCCAGTAGTATTCAGAGCTCCTACAATGAGCAGTTCTTC
>TRBJ2-7|NA|TRBV27|many
CASSLSGRTDYEQYF
TGTGCCAGCAGTCTCTCGGGGAGGACCGACTACGAGCAGTACTTC
>TRBJ1-2|NA|TRBV18|few
CASSQGRGNGYTF
TGTGCCAGCTCACAAGGGAGAGGAAATGGCTACACCTTC
>TRBJ1-6|NA|TRBV7-2|NA
CASSSVQGVVSPLHF
TGTGCCAGCAGCTCAGTACAGGGAGTGGTTTCACCCCTCCACTTT
>TRBJ2-7|NA|TRBV2|many
CATKYQQGFFEQYF
TGTGCCACCAAGTACCAACAGGGTTTCTTCGAGCAGTACTTC
>TRBJ1-4|TRBD1|TRBV20-1|NA
CSARDAGTGVEKLFF
TGCAGTGCTAGAGATGCGGGGACAGGGGTTGAAAAACTGTTTTTT
>TRBJ2-1|NA|TRBV6-2/TRBV6-3|NA
CASSPLGRGSLDEQFF
TGTGCCAGCAGCCCTCTAGGGAGAGGTTCATTAGATGAGCAGTTCTTC
>TRBJ2-7|TRBD1|TRBV5-4|NA
CASSRGRDRAREQYF
TGTGCCAGCAGCCGTGGCCGGGACAGGGCACGCGAGCAGTACTTC
>TRBJ2-1|NA|TRBV3-1|NA
CASSQVNVLPEQFF
TGTGCCAGCAGCCAAGTAAATGTTTTGCCCGAGCAGTTCTTC
>TRBJ1-2|NA|TRBV28|NA
CAILTANYGYTF
TGTGCCATACTTACAGCCAACTATGGCTACACCTTC
>TRBJ2-7|TRBD1|TRBV29-1|NA
CSVRGQVQGQQYF
TGCAGCGTTCGGGGACAGGTTCAAGGACAGCAGTACTTC
>TRBJ2-7|TRBD2|TRBV23-1|many
CASRHSGSDEQYF
TGCGCCAGCAGGCATAGCGGGAGTGACGAGCAGTACTTC
>TRBJ1-5|NA|TRBV5-1|NA
CASSEDGLGQPQHF
TGCGCCAGCAGCGAGGACGGTCTAGGGCAGCCCCAGCATTTT
>TRBJ2-7|TRBD2|TRBV20-1|NA
CSAGGILAGSYEQYF
TGCAGTGCCGGAGGTATACTAGCGGGATCGTACGAGCAGTACTTC
>TRBJ2-3|NA|TRBV13|NA
CASSSRGDRLDTQYF
TGTGCCAGCAGCTCCAGGGGGGATCGTCTGGATACGCAGTATTTT
>TRBJ2-1|TRBD1|TRBV7-2|NA
CASSSPRDRGRKNEQFF
TGTGCCAGCAGCTCCCCGAGGGACAGGGGGCGCAAGAATGAGCAGTTCTTC
>TRBJ1-3|TRBD1|TRBV28|few
CASRPPGQISGNTIYF
TGTGCCAGCAGACCACCGGGACAGATCTCTGGAAACACCATATATTTT
>TRBJ1-5|NA|TRBV15|few
CATSRMRSNQPQHF
TGTGCCACCAGCAGGATGAGGAGCAATCAGCCCCAGCATTTT
>TRBJ2-3|NA|TRBV6-2/TRBV6-3|NA
CASSYQPGLTTDTQYF
TGTGCCAGCAGTTACCAACCCGGGCTAACCACAGATACGCAGTATTTT
>TRBJ2-2|NA|TRBV24-1|many
CATSDYGTSEGTGELFF
TGTGCCACCAGTGATTATGGGACGTCCGAGGGGACCGGGGAGCTGTTTTTT
>TRBJ2-7|NA|TRBV20-1|NA
CSVEDRSYEQYF
TGCAGTGTAGAAGACAGATCCTACGAGCAGTACTTC
>TRBJ2-1|TRBD1|TRBV5-1|NA
CASKVGQGTYNEQFF
TGCGCCAGCAAAGTTGGACAGGGAACCTACAATGAGCAGTTCTTC
>TRBJ2-6|NA|TRBV6-5|few
CASTLGGTGANVLTF
TGTGCCAGCACCCTAGGGGGTACCGGGGCCAACGTCCTGACTTTC
>TRBJ2-1|TRBD2|TRBV18|few
CASSPPTGGAYNEQFF
TGTGCCAGCTCACCACCGACGGGAGGAGCCTACAATGAGCAGTTCTTC
>TRBJ1-1|NA|TRBV20-1|few
CSAPPNLNTEAFF
TGCAGTGCCCCGCCGAATTTGAACACTGAAGCTTTCTTT
>TRBJ2-7|NA|TRBV19|few
CASSPDSTATYEQYF
TGTGCCAGTAGTCCTGACTCGACAGCCACCTACGAGCAGTACTTC
>TRBJ2-7|NA|TRBV7-8|few
CASSYGLGSRESSYEQYF
TGTGCCAGCAGCTACGGGCTCGGGTCCCGGGAATCCTCCTACGAGCAGTACTTC
>TRBJ1-6|NA|TRBV3-1|NA
CASSQADSSPLHF
TGTGCCAGCAGCCAAGCGGACAGTTCACCCCTCCACTTT
>TRBJ2-7|TRBD2|TRBV7-8|NA
CASTTGTIYYEQYF
TGTGCCAGCACCACCGGGACTATCTACTACGAGCAGTACTTC
>TRBJ1-6|NA|TRBV18|NA
CASSPQEGTTRHNSPLHF
TGTGCCAGCTCACCACAGGAGGGAACAACCAGACATAATTCACCCCTCCACTTT
>TRBJ2-1|TRBD2|TRBV9|many
CASSVGLAGENEQFF
TGTGCCAGCAGCGTAGGGCTAGCGGGAGAGAACGAGCAGTTCTTC
>TRBJ2-7|NA|TRBV4-1|few
CASSQDLGTLNSYEQYF
TGCGCCAGCAGCCAAGATCTGGGGACTCTTAACTCCTACGAGCAGTACTTC